Listed below are T cell receptor beta chains from one sample, sequenced in a study of T-cell reconstitution after alpha-beta-depleted transplantation in children. TCRdb passed the PCR reads through MiXCR, listing each CDR3 protein once. The table shows a few hundred thousand distinct CDR3 sequences, with around 12% occurring only once. Material: PBMCs from the stem cell graft donor, obtained from the stem cell graft. These TCRs come from a human donor who donated a stem cell graft to a child with combined immunodeficiency. The CDR3 runs from the conserved cysteine through the conserved F or W.

V gene: TRBV5-1; J gene: TRBJ2-3; CDR3 protein: CASSLTGPPDTQYF
V gene: TRBV2; J gene: TRBJ2-3; CDR3 protein: CAIRTSGGDTQYF
V gene: TRBV12-3/TRBV12-4; J gene: TRBJ1-2; CDR3 protein: CASSRGYGYTF
V gene: TRBV15; J gene: TRBJ2-3; CDR3 protein: CATSRDPLGREFPDTQYF
V gene: TRBV20-1; J gene: TRBJ2-1; CDR3 protein: CSLYSGQEQFF
V gene: TRBV7-2; J gene: TRBJ2-7; CDR3 protein: CASSLGVGLGSYEQYF
V gene: TRBV6-5; J gene: TRBJ1-2; CDR3 protein: CASSYSSGADAYGYTF
V gene: TRBV12-3/TRBV12-4; J gene: TRBJ1-1; CDR3 protein: CASSGSRNTEAFF
V gene: TRBV6-5; J gene: TRBJ1-5; CDR3 protein: CASATGTGQPQHF
V gene: TRBV12-3/TRBV12-4; J gene: TRBJ2-5; CDR3 protein: CASSPDATGGWETQYF
V gene: TRBV7-8; J gene: TRBJ1-2; CDR3 protein: CASSLARGGPAFGYTF
V gene: TRBV20-1; J gene: TRBJ2-7; CDR3 protein: CSARDPTDYSYEQYF
V gene: TRBV5-1; J gene: TRBJ2-1; CDR3 protein: CASGGGYNNEQFF
V gene: TRBV9; J gene: TRBJ2-5; CDR3 protein: CASSVDGETQYF
V gene: TRBV7-9; J gene: TRBJ2-1; CDR3 protein: CASSSRPGTSAYNEQFF
V gene: TRBV15; J gene: TRBJ1-4; CDR3 protein: CATSSPPGRGGEKLFF
V gene: TRBV6-5; J gene: TRBJ1-1; CDR3 protein: CASSSDRGNTEAFF
V gene: TRBV30; J gene: TRBJ1-2; CDR3 protein: CAWSFLGVNYGYTF
V gene: TRBV10-3; J gene: TRBJ2-3; CDR3 protein: CAISVTTSGGSDTQYF
V gene: TRBV9; J gene: TRBJ2-5; CDR3 protein: CASSVMMGQGETQYF
V gene: TRBV7-6; J gene: TRBJ1-1; CDR3 protein: CASSMDMNTEAFF
V gene: TRBV30; J gene: TRBJ2-5; CDR3 protein: CAWEGLAETQYF
V gene: TRBV4-3; J gene: TRBJ2-3; CDR3 protein: CASSPDVGGTDTQYF
V gene: TRBV20-1; J gene: TRBJ2-1; CDR3 protein: CSASPGRNEQFF
V gene: TRBV12-3/TRBV12-4; J gene: TRBJ2-1; CDR3 protein: CASSFNTYNEQFF
V gene: TRBV27; J gene: TRBJ2-1; CDR3 protein: CASRLHPTSSATYNEQFF
V gene: TRBV7-2; J gene: TRBJ2-3; CDR3 protein: CASSFGDGGTDTQYF
V gene: TRBV20-1; J gene: TRBJ2-5; CDR3 protein: CSAAGRLETQYF
V gene: TRBV7-9; J gene: TRBJ2-5; CDR3 protein: CALRGVGQETQYF
V gene: TRBV5-1; J gene: TRBJ2-1; CDR3 protein: CASSLGQAVNEQFF
V gene: TRBV29-1; J gene: TRBJ2-1; CDR3 protein: CSVEGTGADNEQFF
V gene: TRBV12-3/TRBV12-4; J gene: TRBJ1-2; CDR3 protein: CASRPPGRRYYGYTF
V gene: TRBV27; J gene: TRBJ1-3; CDR3 protein: CASSLSSKSTIYF
V gene: TRBV11-1; J gene: TRBJ2-3; CDR3 protein: CASSLEGRTSGITDTQYF
V gene: TRBV7-3; J gene: TRBJ2-1; CDR3 protein: CASSLDRGLGEQFF
V gene: TRBV28; J gene: TRBJ2-2; CDR3 protein: CATRVQPNTGELFF
V gene: TRBV6-2/TRBV6-3; J gene: TRBJ2-5; CDR3 protein: CASSTAGEGPPEETQYF
V gene: TRBV5-1; J gene: TRBJ2-7; CDR3 protein: CASSPGHRAPTDEQYF
V gene: TRBV12-3/TRBV12-4; J gene: TRBJ2-5; CDR3 protein: CASSYSAGGRPGTQYF
V gene: TRBV14; J gene: TRBJ2-3; CDR3 protein: CASRLTTSGTDTQYF
V gene: TRBV12-3/TRBV12-4; J gene: TRBJ2-2; CDR3 protein: CASSPDRHGELFF
V gene: TRBV14; J gene: TRBJ2-5; CDR3 protein: CASSQDGTAQWTQYF
V gene: TRBV12-3/TRBV12-4; J gene: TRBJ2-5; CDR3 protein: CASSPARGWETQYF
V gene: TRBV28; J gene: TRBJ2-1; CDR3 protein: CASSSDRPLEYPGQGMDEQFF
V gene: TRBV2; J gene: TRBJ2-7; CDR3 protein: CASRGSGGTGMYEQYF
V gene: TRBV7-3; J gene: TRBJ2-1; CDR3 protein: CASSSRTGVNEQFF
V gene: TRBV15; J gene: TRBJ2-5; CDR3 protein: CAIRLLIAGVETQYF
V gene: TRBV27; J gene: TRBJ1-1; CDR3 protein: CASRPRDAPKTEAFF
V gene: TRBV7-3; J gene: TRBJ2-1; CDR3 protein: CASSLILAGGNEQFF
V gene: TRBV5-5; J gene: TRBJ2-7; CDR3 protein: CASSSTTGDNEQYF
V gene: TRBV20-1; J gene: TRBJ2-1; CDR3 protein: CSARDPAAGYNEQFF